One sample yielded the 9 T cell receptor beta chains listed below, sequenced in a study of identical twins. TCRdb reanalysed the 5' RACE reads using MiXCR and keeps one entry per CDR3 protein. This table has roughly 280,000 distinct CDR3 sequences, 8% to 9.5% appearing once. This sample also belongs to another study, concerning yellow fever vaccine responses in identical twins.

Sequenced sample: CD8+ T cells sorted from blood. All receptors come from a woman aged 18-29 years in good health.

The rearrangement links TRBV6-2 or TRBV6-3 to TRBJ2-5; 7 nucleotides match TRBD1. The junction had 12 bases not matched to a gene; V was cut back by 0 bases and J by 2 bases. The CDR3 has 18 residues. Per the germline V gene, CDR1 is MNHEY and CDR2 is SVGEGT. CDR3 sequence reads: CASSYSTGRPVLQETQYF. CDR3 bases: TGTGCCAGCAGTTACTCGACAGGGCGACCAGTATTACAAGAGACCCAGTACTTC.

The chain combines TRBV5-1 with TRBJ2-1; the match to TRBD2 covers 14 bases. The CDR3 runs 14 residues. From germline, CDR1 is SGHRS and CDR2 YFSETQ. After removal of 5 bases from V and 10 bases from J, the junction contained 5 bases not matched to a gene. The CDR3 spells CASRPTSGGGEQFF. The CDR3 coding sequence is TGCGCCAGCAGGCCGACTAGCGGGGGGGGAGAGCAGTTCTTC.

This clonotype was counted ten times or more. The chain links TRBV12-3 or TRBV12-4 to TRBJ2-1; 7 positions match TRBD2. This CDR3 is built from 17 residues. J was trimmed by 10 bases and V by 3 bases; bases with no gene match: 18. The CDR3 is CASSFPPLTGRVGEQFF. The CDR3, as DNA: TGTGCCAGCAGTTTCCCCCCCCTGACGGGGAGGGTAGGGGAGCAGTTCTTC.

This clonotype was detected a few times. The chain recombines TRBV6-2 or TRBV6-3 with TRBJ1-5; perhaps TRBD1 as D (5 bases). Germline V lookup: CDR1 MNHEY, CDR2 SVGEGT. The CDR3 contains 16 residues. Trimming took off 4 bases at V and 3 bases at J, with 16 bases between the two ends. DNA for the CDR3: TGTGCCAGCAGTTCCTCCGGGGCTTGGATCAATCAGCCCCAGCATTTT. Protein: CASSSSGAWINQPQHF.

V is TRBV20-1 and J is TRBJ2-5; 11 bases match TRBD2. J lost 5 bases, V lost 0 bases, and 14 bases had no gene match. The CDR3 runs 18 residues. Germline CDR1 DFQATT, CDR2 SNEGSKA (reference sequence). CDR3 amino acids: CSARDLGTSGRRAETQYF. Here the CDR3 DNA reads TGCAGTGCTAGAGATCTGGGTACTAGCGGGAGAAGGGCGGAGACCCAGTACTTC.

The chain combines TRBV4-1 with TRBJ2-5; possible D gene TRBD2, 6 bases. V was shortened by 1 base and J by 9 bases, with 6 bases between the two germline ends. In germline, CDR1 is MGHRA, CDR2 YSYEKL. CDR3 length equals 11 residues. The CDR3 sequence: CASSQGEAQYF. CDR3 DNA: TGCGCCAGCAGCCAAGGGGAGGCCCAGTACTTC.

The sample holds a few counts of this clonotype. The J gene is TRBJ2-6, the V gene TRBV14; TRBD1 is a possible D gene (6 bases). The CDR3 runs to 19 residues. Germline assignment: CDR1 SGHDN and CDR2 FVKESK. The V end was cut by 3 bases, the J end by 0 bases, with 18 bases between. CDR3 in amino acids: CASSHPGHTPVSGANVLTF. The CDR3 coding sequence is TGTGCCAGCAGCCACCCGGGACACACCCCAGTCTCTGGGGCCAACGTCCTGACTTTC.

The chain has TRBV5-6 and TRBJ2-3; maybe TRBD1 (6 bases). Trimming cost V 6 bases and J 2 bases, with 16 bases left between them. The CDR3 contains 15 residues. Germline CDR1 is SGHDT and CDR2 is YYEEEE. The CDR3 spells CASTKTGQDTDTQYF. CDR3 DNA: TGTGCCAGCACCAAGACGGGACAAGACACAGATACGCAGTATTTT.

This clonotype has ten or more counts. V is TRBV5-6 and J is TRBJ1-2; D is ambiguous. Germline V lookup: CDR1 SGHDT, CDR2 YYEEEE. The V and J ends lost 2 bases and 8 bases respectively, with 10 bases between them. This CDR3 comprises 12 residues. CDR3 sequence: CASSFLGDGYTF. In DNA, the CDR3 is TGTGCCAGCAGCTTTTTGGGAGACGGCTACACCTTC.